The clone carrying this T cell receptor (beta chain) was picked up a small number of times. Its matching antigen is unknown. The entry originates in a study of T cells in tumors after PD-1 blockade. Study at large: Patients had no prior checkpoint blockade, systemic immunosuppressants, or anti-cancer therapy within 4 weeks. Tumor samples averaged roughly 26,000 templates (range about 550-100,000) and fewer than 7,500 unique clonotypes. During anti-PD-1 treatment, some patients continued daily vismodegib 150 mg. Notes on the study in general: About 41% of tumor TCR clonotypes were also found in blood.

CDR3 length equals 13 residues. With V trimmed by 7 bases and J by 7 bases, 9 bases remained unmatched. Germline CDR1 and CDR2: SQVTM and ANQGSEA. Some clones are missing from TCRdb's copy, which holds only in-frame ones; the method was immunoSEQ multiplex PCR. The data show 4,700 or so clones, 60% to 75% seen once. This sequence was found in a human donor with cutaneous squamous cell carcinoma. The chain joins TRBV29-1 to TRBJ1-1; 10 bases match TRBD1. The sequencing used tumor tissue, collected before anti-PD-1 treatment. The CDR3 sequence is CSAGTGERLEAFF. CDR3 bases: TGCAGCGCCGGGACAGGGGAAAGACTTGAAGCTTTCTTT.